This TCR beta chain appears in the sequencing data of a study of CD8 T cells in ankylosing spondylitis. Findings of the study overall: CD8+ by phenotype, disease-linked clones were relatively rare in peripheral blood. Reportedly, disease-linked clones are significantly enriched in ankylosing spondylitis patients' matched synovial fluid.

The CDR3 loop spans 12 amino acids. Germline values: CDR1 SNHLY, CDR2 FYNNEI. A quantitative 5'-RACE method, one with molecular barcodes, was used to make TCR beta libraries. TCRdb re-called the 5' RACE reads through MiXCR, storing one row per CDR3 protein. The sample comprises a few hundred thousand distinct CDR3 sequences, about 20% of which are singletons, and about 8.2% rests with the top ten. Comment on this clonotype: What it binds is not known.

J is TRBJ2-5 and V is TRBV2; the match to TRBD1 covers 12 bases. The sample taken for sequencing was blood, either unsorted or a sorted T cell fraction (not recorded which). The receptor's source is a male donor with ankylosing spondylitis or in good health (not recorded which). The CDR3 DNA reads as TGTACGGGACAGGGGGCGCATGAGACCCAGTACTTC. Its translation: CTGQGAHETQYF.